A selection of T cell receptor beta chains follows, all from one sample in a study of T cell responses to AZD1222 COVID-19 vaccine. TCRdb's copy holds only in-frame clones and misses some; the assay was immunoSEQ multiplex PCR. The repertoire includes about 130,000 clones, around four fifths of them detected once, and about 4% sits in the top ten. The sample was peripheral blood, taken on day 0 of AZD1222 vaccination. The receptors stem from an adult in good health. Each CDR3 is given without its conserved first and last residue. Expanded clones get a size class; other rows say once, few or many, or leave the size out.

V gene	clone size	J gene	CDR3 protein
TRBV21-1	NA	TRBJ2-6	ASSTTGSGANVLT
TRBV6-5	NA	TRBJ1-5	ASGRLTDQPQH
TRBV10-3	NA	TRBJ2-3	AISESYGTGERTDTQY
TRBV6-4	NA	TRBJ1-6	ASSDFSNSPLH
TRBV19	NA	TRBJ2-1	ASSTPGLYNEQF
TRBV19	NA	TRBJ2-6	ASSPHEAANVLT
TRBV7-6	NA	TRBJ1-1	ASSLAQGHTEAF
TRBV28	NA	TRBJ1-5	ASSSHTPGQDNQPQH
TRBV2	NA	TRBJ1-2	ASSLFTVTGT
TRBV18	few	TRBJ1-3	ASSTGPGNTIY
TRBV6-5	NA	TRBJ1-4	ASSLRGLSEKLF
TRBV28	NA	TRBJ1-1	ASRTGGWDTEAF
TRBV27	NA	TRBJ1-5	ASSRTVNQPQH
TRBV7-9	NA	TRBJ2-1	AFALGLSYNEQF
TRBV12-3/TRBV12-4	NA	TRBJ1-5	ASSRGSNQPQH
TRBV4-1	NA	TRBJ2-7	ASSQVGSGSFYEQY
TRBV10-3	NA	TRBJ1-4	AIRGFQGELF
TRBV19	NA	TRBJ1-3	ASSQTGGVSGNTIY
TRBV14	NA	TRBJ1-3	ASSLDAPSGNTIY
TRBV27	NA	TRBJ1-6	ASGRREGNSPLH
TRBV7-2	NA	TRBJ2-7	ASSLEVLAGGLYEQY
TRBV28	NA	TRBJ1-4	ASSKPRDPGREKLF
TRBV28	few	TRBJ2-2	ASSDANTGELF
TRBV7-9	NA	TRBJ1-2	ASSLGDWQYGYT
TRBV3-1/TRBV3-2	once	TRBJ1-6	ASSPGEGNNSPLH
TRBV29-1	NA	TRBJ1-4	SVLSVGPLTGPNEKLF
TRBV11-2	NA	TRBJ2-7	ASSLDREYEQY
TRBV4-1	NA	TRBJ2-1	ASSPTGRVNEQF
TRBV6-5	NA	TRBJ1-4	ASTPPGAANEKLF
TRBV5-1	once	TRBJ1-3	ASKESSGNTIY
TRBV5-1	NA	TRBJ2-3	ASSFLAGGPDTQY
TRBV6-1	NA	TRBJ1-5	ASSEWNQPQH